A single sample gave rise to the 13 T cell receptor beta chains below, sequenced in a study of T cell repertoires in aging, cancer and after chemotherapy. Peripheral blood genomic DNA, not sorted cells or RNA, was the template. A mixed TRB-A/B primer pool amplified rearranged TRB by multiplex touch-down PCR. MiXCR was run by TCRdb on the multiplex PCR reads, yielding one entry per CDR3 protein. The top ten hold around 9% of the sample, which has about 6,700 distinct CDR3 sequences, under 25% seen once. The sequenced material came from blood. These TCRs come from a human donor with a blood cancer.

This clonotype is medium-sized by share. The chain couples TRBV27 to TRBJ2-7, with a weak D call TRBD2 (6 bases). Trimming took 2 bases from V and 3 from J, leaving 23 bases between them. CDR3 length: 18 amino acids. Per the germline V gene, CDR1 is MNHEY and CDR2 is SMNVEV (reference sequence). CDR3 nucleotides: TGTGCCAGCAGTTTACGCTCCTTAGCGGTCATAGGGGACTACGAGCAGTACTTC. As protein: CASSLRSLAVIGDYEQYF.

V is TRBV5-5 and J is TRBJ1-4, with D perhaps matching TRBD1 (5 bases). The CDR3 has 13 residues. Germline loops: CDR1 SGHKS, CDR2 YYEKEE (reference sequence). V lost 4 bases to trimming and J lost 8 bases, with 12 bases between them. The CDR3 loop reads CASSRGGGEKLFF. DNA of the CDR3: TGTGCCAGCAGCCGGGGGGGGGGAGAAAAACTGTTTTTT.

V gene TRBV12-3 or TRBV12-4 combines with J gene TRBJ1-2; D unclear. The CDR3 covers 18 residues. V lost 3 bases, J lost 2 bases, and 22 bases lay in between. The CDR3 bases are TGTGCCAGCAGTTTCGGTATAGTGGGTACACCGACAAACTATGGCTACACCTTC. It yields the protein CASSFGIVGTPTNYGYTF.

V is TRBV7-6 and J is TRBJ1-2; no reliable D call. Per the germline V gene, CDR1 is SGHVS and CDR2 is FNYEAQ. Trimming removed 2 bases from V and 4 bases from J, with 5 bases in between. The CDR3 has 12 amino acids. The DNA of the CDR3 is TGTGCCAGCAGCTTATCGCTCTATGGCTACACCTTC. It yields the protein CASSLSLYGYTF.

This clonotype is classed as medium-sized (0.01 to 0.1%). The chain employs TRBV19 and TRBJ2-7, with 10 bases matching TRBD2. This CDR3 contains 15 residues. J was trimmed by 3 bases and V by 3 bases; bases with no gene match: 5. CDR1 is LNHDA, CDR2 SQIVND, per germline (reference sequence). In DNA form, the CDR3 reads TGTGCCAGTAGTATCACTGCTAGCGGGAGCTACGAGCAGTACTTC. Protein sequence: CASSITASGSYEQYF.

The rearrangement uses TRBV11-2 and TRBJ2-1; D assignment may be TRBD1 or TRBD2 (5 bases each). Trimming removed 3 bases at V and 4 bases at J, with 7 bases between. Germline V gives CDR1 SGHAT, CDR2 FQNNGV. This CDR3 contains 13 residues. The CDR3 nucleotides read TGTGCCAGCAGCTTTTGGGGGTACAATGAGCAGTTCTTC. Protein sequence: CASSFWGYNEQFF. Using reference TRBV11-2 and TRBJ2-1 for the parts outside the CDR3, the full variable domain is EAGVAQSPRYKIIEKRQSVAFWCNPISGHATLYWYQQILGQGPKLLIQFQNNGVVDDSQLPKDRFSAERLKGVDSTLKIQPAKLEDSAVYLCASSFWGYNEQFFGPGTRLTVL.

This clonotype was seen more than once but under ten times. The chain combines TRBV6-5 with TRBJ2-5; 10 bases match TRBD1. Germline values: CDR1 MNHEY, CDR2 SVGAGI. Trimming cost V 5 bases and J 0 bases; bases outside gene matches: 9. The CDR3 totals 17 residues. This chain's CDR3 is CASSTPLGQGYQETQYF. CDR3 DNA: TGTGCCAGCAGTACCCCCCTGGGACAGGGGTACCAAGAGACCCAGTACTTC.

Notes on this clonotype: Being one base from a much bigger clone, this may be a read error. The genes are TRBV6-4 and TRBJ2-1; possible D gene TRBD1, 7 bases. Germline V gene sequence: CDR1 MRHNA, CDR2 SNTAGT. The V gene lost 3 bases and the J gene lost 10 bases, with 19 bases spanning the gap. CDR3 length equals 15 residues. The CDR3, as DNA: TGTGCCAGCAGTGAGATCAGGGGGGCCCTTTTCGAGCAGTTCTTC. This sequence encodes CASSEIRGALFEQFF.

The rearrangement joins TRBV5-1 to TRBJ2-1; no definite D call. The V gene's germline CDR1 is SGHRS and CDR2 YFSETQ. The V end lost 0 bases, the J end lost 1 base, and 11 bases lay between the germline ends. The CDR3 loop spans 16 amino acids. The CDR3 DNA follows: TGCGCCAGCAGCTTGGGCCTGGGTAGTTCCTACAATGAGCAGTTCTTC. Protein product: CASSLGLGSSYNEQFF.

By sample share, this clonotype is medium-sized. This chain connects TRBV18 to TRBJ1-2, with D possibly being TRBD1 (5 bases). This CDR3 is 14 amino acids long. The germline CDR1 and CDR2 sequences are KGHSH and LQKENI. V was shortened by 3 bases and J by 5 bases, with 13 bases between the two germline ends. The CDR3 region has the DNA TGTGCCAGCTCACCGCTTCAGGGCGAATATGGCTACACCTTC. As protein: CASSPLQGEYGYTF.

The chain carries TRBV10-3 and TRBJ2-5, with a tentative D call TRBD2 (5 bases). CDR3 length: 12 amino acids. V dropped 4 bases and J dropped 5 bases, with 8 bases sitting between them. Germline V CDR1 and CDR2: ENHRY, SYGVKD. CDR3 region: CAISAPGETQYF. Here the CDR3 DNA reads TGTGCCATCAGTGCCCCGGGGGAGACCCAGTACTTC.

The chain couples TRBV11-2 to TRBJ2-5; D gene unclear. Germline V CDR1 and CDR2: SGHAT, FQNNGV. Between the trimmed V and J ends, which lost 3 bases and 5 bases, there was a span of 10 bases. The CDR3 has 13 amino acids. CDR3 region: CASSFPELETQYF. CDR3 DNA: TGTGCCAGCAGCTTTCCGGAGCTTGAGACCCAGTACTTC.

This clonotype is medium-sized by share. The chain joins TRBV5-5 to TRBJ1-6; D is unresolved. The length of the CDR3 is 13 residues. CDR1 SGHKS and CDR2 YYEKEE come from the germline V gene (reference sequence). Trimming took off 5 bases at V and 9 bases at J, with 12 bases between the two ends. CDR3 bases: TGTGCCAGCAGTGGGTATCCCGGTTCACCCCTCCACTTT. It is translated as CASSGYPGSPLHF.